This TCR beta chain was identified in a study of tumor and adjacent non-tumor tissue in lung cancer. Regarding the study as a whole: Tumor tissue had significantly higher TCR diversity than normal lung. Patients with more diverse tumor TCRs had worse survival.

Three rounds of nested PCR, following a modified ARM-PCR protocol, produced the TCRbeta library. One entry per CDR3 protein, called by TCRdb with MiXCR from the multiplex PCR reads. Counted here are about 67,000 distinct CDR3 sequences, under 80% occurring once; the ten biggest clones make up around 43%. The CDR3 covers 14 residues. The germline gives CDR1 MDHEN, CDR2 SYDVKM. As concerns this clonotype: Its antigen remains unknown. One end of the junction fails to match germline, which may point to a read error.

The template was RNA from unsorted bulk tissue. This non-tumor lung sample came from over 3 cm beyond the tumor edge. Between August and November 2014, newly diagnosed, chemotherapy-naive lung cancer patients underwent thoracic surgery in China. Specimen: distant non-tumor lung tissue. The V call is TRBV28, the J call TRBJ2-7, with 7 positions matching TRBD1. The TCR was taken from a man between 60 and 75 years old with non-small cell lung cancer. For the CDR3, the DNA is TGTGTCAACAGTGCTTCCGGGACAGCATACGAGCAGTATTTC. Residues: CVNSASGTAYEQYF.